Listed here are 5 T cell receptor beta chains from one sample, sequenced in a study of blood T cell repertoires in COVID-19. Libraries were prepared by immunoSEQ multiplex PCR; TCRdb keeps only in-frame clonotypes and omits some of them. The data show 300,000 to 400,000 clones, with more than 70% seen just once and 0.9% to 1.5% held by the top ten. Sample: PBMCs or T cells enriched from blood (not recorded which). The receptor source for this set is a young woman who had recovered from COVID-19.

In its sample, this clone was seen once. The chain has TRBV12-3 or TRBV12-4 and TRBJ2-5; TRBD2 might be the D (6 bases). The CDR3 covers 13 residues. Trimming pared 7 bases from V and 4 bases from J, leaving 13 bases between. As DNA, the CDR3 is TGTGCCAGCACCTTGCGGGATAGAGAGACCCAGTACTTC. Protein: CASTLRDRETQYF.

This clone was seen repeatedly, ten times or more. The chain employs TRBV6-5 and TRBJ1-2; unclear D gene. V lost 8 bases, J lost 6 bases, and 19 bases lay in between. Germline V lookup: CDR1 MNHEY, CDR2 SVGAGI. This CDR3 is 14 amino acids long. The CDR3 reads CASGLGGYGDGYTF. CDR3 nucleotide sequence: TGTGCCAGCGGTCTTGGAGGGTACGGTGATGGCTACACCTTC.

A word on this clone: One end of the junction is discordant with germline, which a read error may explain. CDR3 coding DNA: TGTGCCAGCAGTTTGGCGGGAGTGGAGGGGGCCTTC. Its protein product is CASSLAGVEGAF. This sequence joins TRBV28 and TRBJ1-2; TRBD1 is a possible D gene (6 bases). This CDR3 comprises 12 residues. Germline V gene data show CDR1 as MDHEN and CDR2 as SYDVKM.

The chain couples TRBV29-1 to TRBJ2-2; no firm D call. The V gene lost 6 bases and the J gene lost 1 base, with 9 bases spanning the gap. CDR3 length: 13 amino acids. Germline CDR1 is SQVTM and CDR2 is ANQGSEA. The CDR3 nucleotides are TGCAGCGTCCGTCGACAGAACACCGGGGAGCTGTTTTTT. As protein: CSVRRQNTGELFF.

CDR3 in amino acids: CAISEVRNTEAFF. CDR3 coding DNA: TGTGCCATCAGTGAAGTCAGGAACACTGAAGCTTTCTTT. The V call is TRBV10-3, the J call TRBJ1-1; D uncertain. The CDR3 is 13 amino acids. Germline CDR1 ENHRY, CDR2 SYGVKD. Trimming removed 3 bases from V and 1 base from J, with 6 bases in between.